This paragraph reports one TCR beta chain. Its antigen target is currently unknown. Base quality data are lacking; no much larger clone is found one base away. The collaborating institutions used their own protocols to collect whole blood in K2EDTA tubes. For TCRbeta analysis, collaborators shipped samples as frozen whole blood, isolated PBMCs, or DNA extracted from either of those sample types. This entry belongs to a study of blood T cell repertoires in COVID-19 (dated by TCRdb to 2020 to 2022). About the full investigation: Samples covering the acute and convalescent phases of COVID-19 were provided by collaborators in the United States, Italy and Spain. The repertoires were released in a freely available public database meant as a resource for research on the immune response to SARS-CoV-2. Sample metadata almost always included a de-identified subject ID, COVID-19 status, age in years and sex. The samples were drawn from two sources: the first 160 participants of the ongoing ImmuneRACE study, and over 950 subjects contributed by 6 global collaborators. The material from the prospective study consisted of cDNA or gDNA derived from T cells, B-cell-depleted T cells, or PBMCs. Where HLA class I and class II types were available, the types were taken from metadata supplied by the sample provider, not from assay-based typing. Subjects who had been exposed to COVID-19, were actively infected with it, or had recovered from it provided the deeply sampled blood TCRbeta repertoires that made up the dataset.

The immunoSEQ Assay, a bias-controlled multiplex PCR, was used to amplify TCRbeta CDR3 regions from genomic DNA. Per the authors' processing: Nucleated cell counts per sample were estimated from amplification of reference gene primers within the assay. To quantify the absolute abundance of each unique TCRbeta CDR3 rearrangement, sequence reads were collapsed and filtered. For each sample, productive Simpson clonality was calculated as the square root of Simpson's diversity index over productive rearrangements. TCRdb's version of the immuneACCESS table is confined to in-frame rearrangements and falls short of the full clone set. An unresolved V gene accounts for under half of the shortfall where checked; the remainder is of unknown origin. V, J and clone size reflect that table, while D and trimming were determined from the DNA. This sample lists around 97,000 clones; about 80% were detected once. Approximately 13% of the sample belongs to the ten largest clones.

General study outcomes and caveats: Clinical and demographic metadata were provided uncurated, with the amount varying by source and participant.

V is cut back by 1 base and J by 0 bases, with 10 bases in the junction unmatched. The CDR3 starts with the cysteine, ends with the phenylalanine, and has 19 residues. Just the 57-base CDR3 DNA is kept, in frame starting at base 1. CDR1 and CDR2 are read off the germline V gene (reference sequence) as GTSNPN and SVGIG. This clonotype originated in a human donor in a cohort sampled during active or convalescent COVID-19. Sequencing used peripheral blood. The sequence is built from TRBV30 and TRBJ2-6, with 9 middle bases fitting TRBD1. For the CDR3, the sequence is CAWSGDTGGRNSGANVLTF. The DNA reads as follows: TGTGCCTGGAGTGGCGACACAGGGGGCCGGAACTCTGGGGCCAACGTCCTGACTTTC.